These T cell receptor beta chains were read from a single sample in a study of vaccination effects on CD4 cells after COVID-19. No cognate antigen is known for these TCRs. The assay was immunoSEQ multiplex PCR, and TCRdb's table has in-frame clones only and misses some. Of tens of thousands of clones listed, over 70% were seen once; the top ten hold under 12%. The source was CD4+ T cells from PBMCs cultured with SARS-CoV-2 spike peptides, collected before COVID-19 vaccination. The receptor source for this set is a human donor who received a COVID-19 vaccine. CDR3s include the opening cysteine and the closing phenylalanine or tryptophan. D genes are given only for firm matches. Expanded clones are given a class, and other clones once, few, many or no size at all.

cdr3_length: 17
j_call: TRBJ1-5
d_call: TRBD1
clone_size: few
v_call: TRBV19
cdr3_nt: TGTGCCAGTACCCGGGGGCAGACAGGGGGAGGCAATCAGCCCCAGCATTTT
cdr3_aa: CASTRGQTGGGNQPQHF

cdr3_length: 12
j_call: TRBJ2-2
d_call: TRBD1
clone_size: -
v_call: TRBV2
cdr3_nt: TGTGCCAGCACCAGGGGGCCCGGGGAGCTGTTTTTT
cdr3_aa: CASTRGPGELFF

cdr3_length: 14
j_call: TRBJ1-4
d_call: -
clone_size: -
v_call: TRBV6-6
cdr3_nt: TGTGCCAGCAGCAGGACAGTATCTCGTGAAAAACTGTTTTTT
cdr3_aa: CASSRTVSREKLFF

cdr3_length: 14
j_call: TRBJ2-5
d_call: TRBD1
clone_size: -
v_call: TRBV4-1
cdr3_nt: TGCGCCAGCAGCCGCCTGACAGGGATAGAGACCCAGTACTTC
cdr3_aa: CASSRLTGIETQYF

cdr3_length: 14
j_call: TRBJ2-1
d_call: TRBD2
clone_size: once
v_call: TRBV29-1
cdr3_nt: TGCAGCGTTGAAGATCGGGGGGTACCTCATGAGCAGTTCTTC
cdr3_aa: CSVEDRGVPHEQFF

cdr3_length: 14
j_call: TRBJ1-6
d_call: -
clone_size: -
v_call: TRBV5-4
cdr3_nt: TGTGCCAGCAGCTTGTTGGGTGTGGAATCACCCCTCCACTTT
cdr3_aa: CASSLLGVESPLHF

cdr3_length: 12
j_call: TRBJ1-1
d_call: -
clone_size: -
v_call: TRBV28
cdr3_nt: TGTGCCAGCAAACCCGTGAACACTGAAGCTTTCTTT
cdr3_aa: CASKPVNTEAFF

cdr3_length: 14
j_call: TRBJ2-5
d_call: -
clone_size: -
v_call: TRBV28
cdr3_nt: TGTGCCAGCAGTTTAGGTTGGGCTCAAGAGACCCAGTACTTC
cdr3_aa: CASSLGWAQETQYF

cdr3_length: 15
j_call: TRBJ1-4
d_call: TRBD1
clone_size: once
v_call: TRBV6-5
cdr3_nt: TGTGCCAGCACTCGAACAGGGGGCGCAGGTGAAAAACTGTTTTTT
cdr3_aa: CASTRTGGAGEKLFF

cdr3_length: 14
j_call: TRBJ2-5
d_call: TRBD1
clone_size: -
v_call: TRBV5-1
cdr3_nt: TGCGCCAGCAGCTTTGGGGACAGGGATGAGACCCAGTACTTC
cdr3_aa: CASSFGDRDETQYF

cdr3_length: 13
j_call: TRBJ2-5
d_call: TRBD1
clone_size: -
v_call: TRBV5-6
cdr3_nt: TGTGCCAGCAGCCCGATACAGGGGGAGACCCAGTACTTC
cdr3_aa: CASSPIQGETQYF

cdr3_length: 14
j_call: TRBJ2-3
d_call: -
clone_size: -
v_call: TRBV7-8
cdr3_nt: TGTGCCAGCAGCGTAGGACAGATCACAGATACGCAGTATTTT
cdr3_aa: CASSVGQITDTQYF

cdr3_length: 17
j_call: TRBJ2-2
d_call: TRBD2
clone_size: -
v_call: TRBV24-1
cdr3_nt: TGTGCCACCAGTGAGCCCGGACTAGCGACGAACACCGGGGAGCTGTTTTTT
cdr3_aa: CATSEPGLATNTGELFF

cdr3_length: 16
j_call: TRBJ2-1
d_call: -
clone_size: -
v_call: TRBV18
cdr3_nt: TGTGCCAGCTCACTTAACCAAGGACTATTCTACAATGAGCAGTTCTTC
cdr3_aa: CASSLNQGLFYNEQFF

cdr3_length: 15
j_call: TRBJ2-2
d_call: -
clone_size: -
v_call: TRBV6-6
cdr3_nt: TGTGCCAGCGCCGGGACTCTCCAAGCCGCCGGGGAGCTGTTTTTT
cdr3_aa: CASAGTLQAAGELFF

cdr3_length: 15
j_call: TRBJ1-5
d_call: -
clone_size: -
v_call: TRBV30
cdr3_nt: TGTGCCTGGAGTGTACGGGCAGGGTCGCGTCAGCCCCAGCATTTT
cdr3_aa: CAWSVRAGSRQPQHF

cdr3_length: 14
j_call: TRBJ1-3
d_call: TRBD1
clone_size: -
v_call: TRBV30
cdr3_nt: TGTGCCTGGACCCCGGACAGGGCTGGAAACACCATATATTTT
cdr3_aa: CAWTPDRAGNTIYF

cdr3_length: 14
j_call: TRBJ1-5
d_call: -
clone_size: few
v_call: TRBV3-1/TRBV3-2
cdr3_nt: TGTGCCAGCAGCCCCGGACAAACTAATCAGCCCCAGCATTTT
cdr3_aa: CASSPGQTNQPQHF